A single sample gave rise to the 10 T cell receptor beta chains below, sequenced in a study of T cells after yellow fever vaccination. TCRdb passed the 5' RACE reads through MiXCR, listing each CDR3 protein once. The sample lists about 500,000 distinct CDR3 sequences, around 16% seen once, with approximately 15% in the top ten. Sequencing was performed on PBMCs, taken 4 to 5 days after the first yellow fever vaccination. The receptors originated from a man aged 18 to 29 who received the YFV17D yellow fever vaccine.

Remarks on this clonotype: A much larger clone lies a single base off, so this may be a read error. The chain is built from TRBV7-2 and TRBJ2-1; the D gene could be TRBD1 or TRBD2 (5 bases each). CDR1 and CDR2 from the germline V gene are SGHTA and FQGNSA. This CDR3 is built from 12 residues. V was shortened by 5 bases and J by 11 bases, with 13 bases between the two germline ends. The CDR3 bases are TGTGCCAGCAGCCCACGAGAGGGGAAGCAGTTCTTC. Translation gives CASSPREGKQFF.

This clonotype was counted many times. The chain recombines TRBV25-1 with TRBJ2-5; 11 nucleotides match TRBD2. This CDR3 contains 17 residues. Germline values: CDR1 MGHDK, CDR2 SYGVNS. J lost 5 bases, V lost 3 bases, and 11 bases had no gene match. CDR3 DNA sequence: TGTGCCAGCAGTGACGGGGCTAGCGGGGGGCCGGGGGAGACCCAGTACTTC. Its translation is CASSDGASGGPGETQYF. Filled out from reference TRBV25-1 and TRBJ2-5, the complete variable domain reads EADIYQTPRYLVIGTGKKITLECSQTMGHDKMYWYQQDPGMELHLIHYSYGVNSTEKGDLSSESTVSRIRTEHFPLTLESARPSHTSQYLCASSDGASGGPGETQYFGPGTRLLVL.

This sequence joins TRBV12-3 or TRBV12-4 and TRBJ1-5; D gene unclear. V gave up 5 bases and J gave up 7 bases, with 6 bases separating them. This CDR3 is 11 amino acids long. This CDR3 reads CASSNPQPQHF. The CDR3 nucleotides read TGTGCCAGCAGTAACCCGCAGCCCCAGCATTTT.

The chain has TRBV11-2 and TRBJ2-5; D gene ambiguous. In germline, CDR1 is SGHAT, CDR2 FQNNGV. Deletions cut 5 bases from V and 7 bases from J, with 17 bases between. The CDR3 length is 14 residues. CDR3 sequence reads: CASSRPAPPRTQYF. The CDR3 bases are TGTGCCAGCAGCCGTCCGGCCCCCCCACGGACCCAGTACTTC.

Only a few counts were recorded for this clonotype. CDR3 DNA: TGTGCCAGCAGCTTCGCGGGGGGCTTTAATCAGCCCCAGCATTTT. Translation: CASSFAGGFNQPQHF. This sequence joins TRBV7-2 and TRBJ1-5; D perhaps matches TRBD1 (6 bases). Germline lookup yields CDR1 SGHTA and CDR2 FQGNSA. Trimming shortened V by 3 bases and J by 4 bases, and 13 bases separated the two germline ends. CDR3 length: 15 residues.

This clonotype came up a few times. J is TRBJ1-5 and V is TRBV7-2; weak D call: TRBD1 (6 bases). The CDR3 spans 15 residues. Germline V gene lookup returns CDR1 SGHTA and CDR2 FQGNSA. Trimming took off 5 bases at V and 5 bases at J, with 16 bases between the two ends. CDR3 DNA: TGTGCCAGCAGCGTCCAGACAGGCCGTTATCAGCCCCAGCATTTT. This encodes CASSVQTGRYQPQHF.

This CDR3 reads CASTWGGQETQYF. The CDR3 DNA sequence: TGTGCCAGCACCTGGGGGGGCCAAGAGACCCAGTACTTC. V is TRBV5-5 and J is TRBJ2-5; TRBD2 matches at 7 bases. Looked up from germline, CDR1 is SGHKS and CDR2 is YYEKEE (reference sequence). Unmatched junction bases numbered 3, after V lost 6 bases and J lost 1 base. The length of the CDR3 is 13 residues. Complete variable domain (other parts from reference TRBV5-5 and TRBJ2-5): DAGVTQSPTHLIKTRGQQVTLRCSPISGHKSVSWYQQVLGQGPQFIFQYYEKEERGRGNFPDRFSARQFPNYSSELNVNALLLGDSALYLCASTWGGQETQYFGPGTRLLVL.

This clonotype has just a few counts. The chain has TRBV6-5 and TRBJ2-7; TRBD1 aligns across 7 bases. This CDR3 is 13 amino acids long. Per germline, CDR1 MNHEY and CDR2 SVGAGI. J gave up 5 bases and V 2 bases, and 3 bases lay outside the gene matches. The CDR3, as DNA: TGTGCCAGCAGTTACGACAGGGCGCACGAGCAGTACTTC. It encodes CASSYDRAHEQYF.

A single count supports this clonotype. V gene TRBV5-4 combines with J gene TRBJ2-1; TRBD1 is a possible D gene (7 bases). The CDR3 is 15 residues long. Germline V gene lookup returns CDR1 SGHNT and CDR2 YYREEE (reference sequence). Deletions cut 4 bases from V and 5 bases from J, with 16 bases between. The DNA for the CDR3 is TGTGCCAGCAGCGGAGGAGGGGGCCGGGACAATGAGCAGTTCTTC. Translated: CASSGGGGRDNEQFF.

This clonotype was counted only a few times. The rearrangement links TRBV24-1 to TRBJ2-3; possibly TRBD1 or TRBD2 for D (6 bases each). The V gene lost 4 bases and the J gene lost 2 bases, with 12 bases spanning the gap. From germline, CDR1 is KGHDR and CDR2 SFDVKD. CDR3 length equals 15 residues. CDR3 DNA sequence: TGTGCCACCAGTGAGCTGAGGGGGGTCACAGATACGCAGTATTTT. It codes for CATSELRGVTDTQYF.